The 30 T cell receptor beta chains in this list originate from one sample, sequenced in a study of intratumoral heterogeneity in liver cancer. Tumour samples came from separate, distinct regions of the hepatocellular carcinoma nodule. Method: immunoSEQ multiplex PCR; TCRdb's copy keeps in-frame clones and lacks some. The sample holds around 2,900 clones, 71% seen once. This material consisted of tumor tissue, taken before any cancer treatment. The receptors stem from a woman aged 70 to 79 with hepatocellular carcinoma.

V is TRBV9 and J is TRBJ2-7; 7 bases line up with TRBD1. Trimming cost V 3 bases and J 5 bases; bases outside gene matches: 5. This CDR3 spans 13 amino acids. In germline, CDR1 is SGDLS, CDR2 YYNGEE. CDR3 in DNA: TGTGCCAGCAGCGCCGGACAGGCCCACGAGCAGTACTTC. It codes for CASSAGQAHEQYF.

The chain uses TRBV5-1 and TRBJ2-7, with 7 bases lining up with TRBD2. Germline lookup yields CDR1 SGHRS and CDR2 YFSETQ. V lost 4 bases to trimming and J lost 4 bases; unmatched junction nucleotides: 8. The length of the CDR3 is 14 residues. CDR3 sequence: CASSDSGATYEQYF. The CDR3 DNA follows: TGCGCCAGCAGCGACAGCGGGGCCACGTACGAGCAGTACTTC.

This sequence joins TRBV10-3 and TRBJ2-7; 10 bases line up with TRBD1. V dropped 6 bases and J dropped 4; count of bases not matched to a gene: 9. The CDR3 sequence is 15 residues long. CDR1 and CDR2 from the germline V gene are ENHRY and SYGVKD. The CDR3 loop is CAIRSGTGDSYEQYF. In nucleotides, the CDR3 is TGTGCCATCAGATCCGGGACAGGGGATTCGTACGAGCAGTACTTC.

The V call is TRBV29-1, the J call TRBJ2-1; no clear D. In germline, CDR1 is SQVTM, CDR2 ANQGSEA. V lost 3 bases, J lost 0 bases, and 9 bases lay in between. The CDR3 runs to 14 residues. The CDR3 DNA reads as TGCAGCGTTGATGGGCTGAGCTCCTACAATGAGCAGTTCTTC. It specifies CSVDGLSSYNEQFF.

V and J are TRBV5-6 and TRBJ2-1; 11 nucleotides line up with TRBD2. There are 14 residues in the CDR3. Trimming took 4 bases from V and 8 from J; bases not matched to a gene: 5. The germline CDR1 and CDR2 sequences are SGHDT and YYEEEE. The CDR3 here is CASSLGTSGYEQFF. DNA for the CDR3: TGTGCCAGCAGCCTTGGGACTAGCGGCTATGAGCAGTTCTTC.

The chain couples TRBV6-6 to TRBJ2-1, with TRBD1 matching over 10 bases. This CDR3 has 15 residues. CDR1 is MNHNY and CDR2 is SVGAGI in the germline V gene (reference sequence). The J segment lost 7 bases and the V segment lost 5 bases, leaving 8 bases of the junction unmatched. CDR3 loop: CASSQGQGVRNEQFF. CDR3 coding DNA: TGTGCCAGCAGTCAAGGACAGGGGGTGAGGAATGAGCAGTTCTTC.

This chain connects TRBV29-1 to TRBJ2-3; D uncertain. Germline-derived CDR1 and CDR2 are SQVTM and ANQGSEA. CDR3 size: 12 residues. Trimming cost V 5 bases and J 6 bases, with 12 bases left between them. The DNA for the CDR3 is TGCAGCGTTCGTCTGGGATCGGATACGCAGTATTTT. Its protein product is CSVRLGSDTQYF.

V gene TRBV14 combines with J gene TRBJ1-1; no clear D. From germline, CDR1 is SGHDN and CDR2 FVKESK. CDR3 size: 14 residues. Trimming pared 0 bases from V and 6 bases from J, leaving 11 bases between. This chain's CDR3 is CASSQEIWAPEAFF. For the CDR3, the DNA is TGTGCCAGCAGCCAAGAAATCTGGGCGCCTGAAGCTTTCTTT.

The chain combines TRBV7-2 with TRBJ2-7; D might be TRBD1 or TRBD2, each matching 5 bases. The CDR3 has 13 residues. Germline CDR1 and CDR2: SGHTA and FQGNSA. V lost 5 bases to trimming and J lost 5 bases, with 13 bases between them. The CDR3 coding sequence is TGTGCCAGCAGCCCGGGGACCGGGGACGAGCAGTACTTC. Translated: CASSPGTGDEQYF.

The chain links TRBV27 to TRBJ1-5; no reliable D call. Trimming stripped 1 base from V and 0 bases from J, with 7 bases between. CDR1 MNHEY and CDR2 SMNVEV come from the germline V gene (reference sequence). The length of the CDR3 is 15 residues. CDR3 sequence (DNA): TGTGCCAGCAGTTTATGGGCGGTTAGCAATCAGCCCCAGCATTTT. Amino acid sequence: CASSLWAVSNQPQHF.

V usage is TRBV7-9 and J usage is TRBJ2-5, with 8 bases lining up with TRBD2. The V gene's germline CDR1 is SEHNR and CDR2 FQNEAQ (reference sequence). The CDR3 is 13 residues long. J was trimmed by 5 bases and V by 5 bases; bases with no gene match: 4. The CDR3 nucleotides are TGTGCCAGCAGCCGCGGGGGGCTTGAGACCCAGTACTTC. Protein: CASSRGGLETQYF.

The chain uses TRBV19 and TRBJ1-6; 9 nucleotides line up with TRBD1. Germline loops: CDR1 LNHDA, CDR2 SQIVND (reference sequence). Trimming removed 4 bases from V and 9 bases from J; junction bases left unmatched: 7. The CDR3 has 15 amino acids. The CDR3 sequence is CASSTWTGDSSPLHF. The CDR3 bases are TGTGCCAGTAGTACTTGGACAGGGGACTCTTCACCCCTCCACTTT.

J is TRBJ2-7 and V is TRBV6-6; D might be TRBD2 (6 bases). This CDR3 is built from 12 residues. Trimming took 8 bases from V and 3 from J, leaving 11 bases between them. The germline V gene encodes CDR1 MNHNY and CDR2 SVGAGI (reference sequence). CDR3: CASGTDFYEQYF. Written as DNA, the CDR3 is TGTGCCAGCGGGACTGACTTCTACGAGCAGTACTTC.

CDR3 sequence: CAYTGTATYEQYF. The CDR3 DNA is TGTGCTTATACCGGGACAGCAACCTACGAGCAGTACTTC. V is TRBV5-4 and J is TRBJ2-7, with 7 bases aligning to TRBD1. Germline loops: CDR1 SGHNT, CDR2 YYREEE (reference sequence). This CDR3 comprises 13 residues.

Only a few counts were recorded for this clone. The chain is built from TRBV28 and TRBJ2-7; TRBD2 agrees at 8 bases. This CDR3 region has 15 residues. From germline, CDR1 is MDHEN and CDR2 SYDVKM. The V gene end was trimmed by 2 bases and the J gene end by 5 bases; junction bases not matched to a gene: 8. CDR3 nucleotides: TGTGCCAGCAGTTTAATCGGGAGGGCGATCAACGAGCAGTACTTC. Translated, it gives CASSLIGRAINEQYF. The entire variable domain, with the rest obtained from reference TRBV28 and TRBJ2-7, is as follows: DVKVTQSSRYLVKRTGEKVFLECVQDMDHENMFWYRQDPGLGLRLIYFSYDVKMKEKGDIPEGYSVSREKKERFSLILESASTNQTSMYLCASSLIGRAINEQYFGPGTRLTVT.

The rearrangement uses TRBV6-5 and TRBJ1-4; D unclear. Germline V lookup: CDR1 MNHEY, CDR2 SVGAGI. The ends were cut back, 2 bases at V and 8 bases at J, with 12 bases in the middle. The CDR3 runs 14 residues. CDR3 DNA: TGTGCCAGCAGTTACGACGGAGGAGAGGAAAAACTGTTTTTT. It specifies CASSYDGGEEKLFF.

This chain links TRBV6-6 with TRBJ2-1, with D unclear. Germline loops: CDR1 MNHNY, CDR2 SVGAGI (reference sequence). Trimming stripped 0 bases from V and 9 bases from J, with 9 bases between. The CDR3 spans 13 residues. CDR3 region: CASSYSSLGEQFF. CDR3 nucleotides: TGTGCCAGCAGTTACTCGAGTCTCGGTGAGCAGTTCTTC.

This clone was seen only a few times. This sequence joins TRBV5-6 and TRBJ1-5, with a possible D match to TRBD1 (5 bases). V lost 0 bases, J lost 6 bases, and 10 bases lay in between. CDR3 size: 14 residues. Germline V gives CDR1 SGHDT, CDR2 YYEEEE. CDR3 protein: CASSLEGLGQPQHF. The CDR3 DNA is TGTGCCAGCAGCTTGGAGGGGTTGGGTCAGCCCCAGCATTTT. The full variable domain, rest sourced from reference TRBV5-6 and TRBJ1-5, is DAGVTQSPTHLIKTRGQQVTLRCSPKSGHDTVSWYQQALGQGPQFIFQYYEEEERQRGNFPDRFSGHQFPNYSSELNVNALLLGDSALYLCASSLEGLGQPQHFGDGTRLSIL.

The chain carries TRBV10-3 and TRBJ2-5, with 14 bases fitting TRBD2. Germline CDR1 and CDR2: ENHRY and SYGVKD. CDR3 length: 18 residues. Trimming took 6 bases from V and 2 from J; bases not matched to a gene: 11. In DNA, the CDR3 is TGTGCCATCAGCGAGGGACTAGCGGGAGTCCCCGTACAAGAGACCCAGTACTTC. This codes for CAISEGLAGVPVQETQYF.

The chain links TRBV20-1 to TRBJ2-3; 7 bases align to TRBD2. This CDR3 has 15 residues. Per the germline V gene, CDR1 is DFQATT and CDR2 is SNEGSKA (reference sequence). V lost 3 bases to trimming and J lost 4 bases; unmatched junction nucleotides: 10. The CDR3 DNA is TGCAGTGCTAGTATTGCGGGAGAAGGAGCAGATACGCAGTATTTT. Protein: CSASIAGEGADTQYF.

This clone was seen only a few times. This chain joins TRBV27 and TRBJ1-2, with D perhaps matching TRBD1 (6 bases). This CDR3 has 13 residues. Germline V lookup: CDR1 MNHEY, CDR2 SMNVEV (reference sequence). The V gene lost 3 bases and the J gene lost 2 bases, with 7 bases spanning the gap. This chain's CDR3 is CASSFGTNYGYTF. Here the CDR3 DNA reads TGTGCCAGCAGTTTCGGGACAAACTATGGCTACACCTTC.

The chain recombines TRBV19 with TRBJ2-2; no clear D. Deletions cut 1 base from V and 1 base from J, with 4 bases between. Germline values: CDR1 LNHDA, CDR2 SQIVND (reference sequence). CDR3 length: 14 amino acids. As DNA, the CDR3 is TGTGCCAGTAGTATAGGACAGAACACCGGGGAGCTGTTTTTT. As protein: CASSIGQNTGELFF.

This clone was recorded once. This chain's CDR3 is CASSPRTAWQPQHF. CDR3 nucleotide sequence: TGTGCCAGCAGTCCCCGGACAGCCTGGCAGCCCCAGCATTTT. This rearrangement joins TRBV28 to TRBJ1-5; D may be TRBD1 (6 bases). The germline gives CDR1 MDHEN, CDR2 SYDVKM. The CDR3 is made up of 14 amino acids. The ends were cut back, 5 bases at V and 7 bases at J, with 15 bases in the middle.

The chain carries TRBV28 and TRBJ2-1; 7 positions match TRBD1. The CDR3 spans 15 residues. Germline-derived CDR1 and CDR2 are MDHEN and SYDVKM. J gave up 5 bases and V 6 bases, and 10 bases lay outside the gene matches. The CDR3 sequence: CASSLTGIDHNEQFF. For the CDR3, the DNA is TGTGCCAGCAGCCTGACAGGGATTGACCACAATGAGCAGTTCTTC.

The V call is TRBV3-1 (or the pseudogene TRBV3-2), the J call TRBJ1-1, with unresolved D. There are 14 residues in the CDR3. V shed 1 base and J shed 1 base, with 7 bases lying between them. Germline V gene data show CDR1 as LGHDT and CDR2 as YNNKEL (reference sequence). CDR3 loop: CASSQGIQNTEAFF. The CDR3 nucleotides read TGTGCCAGCAGCCAAGGAATTCAGAACACTGAAGCTTTCTTT.

The J gene is TRBJ1-5, the V gene TRBV6-6, with TRBD1 as a possible D gene (5 bases). The CDR3 is 16 residues long. CDR1 is MNHNY, CDR2 SVGAGI, per germline (reference sequence). Trimming cost V 5 bases and J 2 bases, with 16 bases left between them. The CDR3 bases are TGTGCCAGCAGTAAAGTGGGGCCGGGGGGCAATCAGCCCCAGCATTTT. This encodes CASSKVGPGGNQPQHF.

The chain recombines TRBV2 with TRBJ1-2; 9 bases fit TRBD1. The CDR3 loop spans 15 amino acids. Germline V gives CDR1 SNHLY, CDR2 FYNNEI. V lost 2 bases, J lost 3 bases, and 4 bases stayed unmatched. The CDR3: CASSEIGQGHYGYTF. The CDR3 DNA reads TGTGCCAGCAGTGAAATAGGACAGGGGCACTATGGCTACACCTTC. Full variable domain (rest looked up from reference TRBV2 and TRBJ1-2): EPEVTQTPSHQVTQMGQEVILRCVPISNHLYFYWYRQILGQKVEFLVSFYNNEISEKSEIFDDQFSVERPDGSNFTLKIRSTKLEDSAMYFCASSEIGQGHYGYTFGSGTRLTVV.

This clone was found a few times. The V call is TRBV30, the J call TRBJ2-2; D is possibly TRBD2 (6 bases). The germline gives CDR1 GTSNPN, CDR2 SVGIG (reference sequence). V lost 7 bases to trimming and J lost 5 bases, with 11 bases between them. There are 12 residues in the CDR3. CDR3 region: CAYQRATGELFF. The CDR3 region has the DNA TGTGCCTACCAGCGGGCTACCGGGGAGCTGTTTTTT.

The CDR3 DNA reads as TGCGCCAGCAGGCCAACCTCGGGGTTACAAGAGACCCAGTACTTC. Protein: CASRPTSGLQETQYF. The chain joins TRBV10-1 to TRBJ2-5; D perhaps matches TRBD2 (5 bases). The CDR3 spans 15 residues. The V end was cut by 6 bases, the J end by 2 bases, with 16 bases between. The germline gives CDR1 WNHNN, CDR2 SYGVQD (reference sequence).

This clone is termed large. The chain is built from TRBV4-2 and TRBJ2-7, with no clear D. Trimming pared 4 bases from V and 0 bases from J, leaving 13 bases between. CDR3 length equals 15 residues. Germline assignment: CDR1 LGHNA and CDR2 YNFKEQ. The CDR3 nucleotides are TGTGCCAGCAGCCCCCGAGAGGCCAGCTCCTACGAGCAGTACTTC. This codes for CASSPREASSYEQYF.